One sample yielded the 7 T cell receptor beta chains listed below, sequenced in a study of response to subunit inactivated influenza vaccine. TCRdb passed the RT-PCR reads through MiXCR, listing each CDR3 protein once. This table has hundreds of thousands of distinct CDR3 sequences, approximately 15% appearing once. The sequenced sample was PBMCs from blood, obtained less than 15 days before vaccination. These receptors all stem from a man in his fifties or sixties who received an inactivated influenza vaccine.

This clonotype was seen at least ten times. The CDR3 is CASSPVEETQYF. The CDR3 DNA follows: TGTGCCAGCAGCCCGGTGGAAGAGACCCAGTACTTC. The rearrangement uses TRBV6-2 or TRBV6-3 and TRBJ2-5, with no clear D. The CDR3 runs to 12 residues. Looked up from germline, CDR1 is MNHEY and CDR2 is SVGEGT. V shed 6 bases and J shed 3 bases, with 8 bases lying between them.

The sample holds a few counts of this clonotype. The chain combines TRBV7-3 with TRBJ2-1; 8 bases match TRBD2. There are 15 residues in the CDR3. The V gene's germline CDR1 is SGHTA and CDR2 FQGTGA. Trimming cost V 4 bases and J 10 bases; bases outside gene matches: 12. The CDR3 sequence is CASSSVPGGPGEQFF. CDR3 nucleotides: TGTGCCAGCAGCTCCGTGCCGGGAGGGCCTGGGGAGCAGTTCTTC.

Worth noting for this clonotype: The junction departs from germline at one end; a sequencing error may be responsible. Here the CDR3 reads CASSTGTSSHEQYF. Here the CDR3 DNA reads TGCGCCAGCAGCACAGGGACTAGCTCCCACGAGCAGTACTTC. The chain uses TRBV5-1 and TRBJ2-7; 9 bases fit TRBD2. The CDR3 is 14 residues long. The germline CDR1 and CDR2 sequences are SGHRS and YFSETQ.

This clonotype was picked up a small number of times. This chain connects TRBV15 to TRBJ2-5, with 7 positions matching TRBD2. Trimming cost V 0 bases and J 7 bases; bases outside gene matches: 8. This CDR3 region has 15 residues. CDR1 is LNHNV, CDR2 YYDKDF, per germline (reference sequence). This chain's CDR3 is CATSRDSSGGRTQYF. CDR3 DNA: TGTGCCACCAGCAGAGATTCGTCGGGGGGTAGGACCCAGTACTTC.

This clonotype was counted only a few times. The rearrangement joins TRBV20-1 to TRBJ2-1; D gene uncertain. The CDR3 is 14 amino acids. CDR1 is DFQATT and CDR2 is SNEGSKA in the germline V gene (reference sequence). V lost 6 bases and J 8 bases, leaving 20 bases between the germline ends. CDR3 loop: CSAPDPSRTHEQFF. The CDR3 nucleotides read TGCAGTGCCCCGGACCCTTCGAGAACCCATGAGCAGTTCTTC.

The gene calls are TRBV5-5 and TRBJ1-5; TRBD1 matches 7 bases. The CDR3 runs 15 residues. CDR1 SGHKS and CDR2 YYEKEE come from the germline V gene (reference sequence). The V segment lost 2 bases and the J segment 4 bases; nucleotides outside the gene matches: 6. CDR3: CASSLLGQWNQPQHF. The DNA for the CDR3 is TGTGCCAGCAGCTTACTGGGACAGTGGAATCAGCCCCAGCATTTT.

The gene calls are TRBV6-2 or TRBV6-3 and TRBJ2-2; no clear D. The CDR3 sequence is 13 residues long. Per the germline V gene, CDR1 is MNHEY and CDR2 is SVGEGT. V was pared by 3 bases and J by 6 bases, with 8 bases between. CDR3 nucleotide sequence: TGTGCCAGCAGTTATGGGAATTCCGGGGAGCTGTTTTTT. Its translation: CASSYGNSGELFF.